The 6 T cell receptor beta chains listed next were all sequenced from one sample in a study of blood T cells in healthy people across ages. Together with a sample-barcoded 5' primer, a J-beta primer mix was included in a second PCR lasting about 6 to 12 cycles. TCRdb called the 5' RACE reads again in MiXCR, with one record for every CDR3 protein. The table lists around 2 million distinct CDR3 sequences, 39% of them singletons. The sample consisted of blood. The receptors shown here come from a human donor in good health.

The V and J genes are TRBV4-3 and TRBJ1-1, with 8 bases aligning to TRBD1. The V and J ends lost 0 bases and 10 bases, in that order; junction bases with no gene match: 1. Germline CDR1 reads LGHNA; CDR2 reads YSLEER. This CDR3 contains 12 residues. The CDR3 is CASSQEQGGAFF. CDR3 sequence (DNA): TGCGCCAGCAGCCAAGAACAGGGGGGAGCTTTCTTT.

The chain links TRBV12-3 or TRBV12-4 to TRBJ1-2; TRBD1 matches at 7 bases. Germline trimming cut 4 bases from V and 4 bases from J; bases unmatched to any gene: 15. The CDR3 extends over 17 amino acids. The CDR3: CASSSSSGTDYIYGYTF. The CDR3 nucleotides are TGTGCCAGCAGTTCTTCCTCCGGGACAGACTATATCTATGGCTACACCTTC.

The rearrangement uses TRBV7-9 and TRBJ2-7; D not resolved. The J call may be incorrect, as the DNA end agrees better with TRBJ2-5. Germline CDR1 SEHNR, CDR2 FQNEAQ (reference sequence). The CDR3 totals 12 residues. The CDR3: CASSLSYETQYF. As DNA, the CDR3 is TGTGCCAGCAGCTTATCTTATGAGACCCAGTACTTC.

This clonotype has just a few counts. This rearrangement joins TRBV29-1 to TRBJ2-3; maybe TRBD2 (6 bases). The CDR3 runs to 13 residues. V was pared by 3 bases and J by 3 bases, with 10 bases between. The germline V gene has CDR1 SQVTM and CDR2 ANQGSEA. DNA for the CDR3: TGCAGCGTTGAGGTTAGCGGAACAGATACGCAGTATTTT. Amino acids: CSVEVSGTDTQYF.

The gene calls are TRBV7-2 and TRBJ1-1; D perhaps matches TRBD1 (5 bases). CDR1 and CDR2 (germline): SGHTA, FQGNSA. V shed 5 bases and J shed 4 bases, with 14 bases lying between them. The CDR3 sequence is 14 residues long. The CDR3 region is CASSPRAESTEAFF. The CDR3 DNA reads TGTGCCAGCAGCCCCAGGGCGGAAAGCACTGAAGCTTTCTTT.

On this clonotype itself: The junction does not match germline at one end; this may be a read error. The chain couples TRBV7-3 to TRBJ2-3; 10 bases line up with TRBD2. The CDR3 is 16 residues long. CDR1 is SGHTA, CDR2 FQGTGA, per germline. The CDR3 DNA reads TGTGCCGGCAGCCTCAGCGGGAGGGATACATTAGATACGCAGTATTTT. This encodes CAGSLSGRDTLDTQYF.